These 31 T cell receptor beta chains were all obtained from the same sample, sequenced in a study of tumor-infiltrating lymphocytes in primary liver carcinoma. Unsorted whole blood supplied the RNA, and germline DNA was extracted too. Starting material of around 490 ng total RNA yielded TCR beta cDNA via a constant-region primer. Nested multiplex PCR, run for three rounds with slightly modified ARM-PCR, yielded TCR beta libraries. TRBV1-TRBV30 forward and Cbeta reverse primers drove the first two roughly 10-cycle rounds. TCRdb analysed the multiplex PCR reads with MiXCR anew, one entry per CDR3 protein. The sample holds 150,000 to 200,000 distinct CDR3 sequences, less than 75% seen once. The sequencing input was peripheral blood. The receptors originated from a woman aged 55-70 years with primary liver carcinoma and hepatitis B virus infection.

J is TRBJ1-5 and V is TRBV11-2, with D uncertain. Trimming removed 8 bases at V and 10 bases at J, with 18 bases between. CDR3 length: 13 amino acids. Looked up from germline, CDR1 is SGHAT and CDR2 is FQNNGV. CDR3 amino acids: CASGPLHAPPQHF. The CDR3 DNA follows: TGTGCCAGCGGCCCGTTACATGCGCCTCCCCAGCATTTT.

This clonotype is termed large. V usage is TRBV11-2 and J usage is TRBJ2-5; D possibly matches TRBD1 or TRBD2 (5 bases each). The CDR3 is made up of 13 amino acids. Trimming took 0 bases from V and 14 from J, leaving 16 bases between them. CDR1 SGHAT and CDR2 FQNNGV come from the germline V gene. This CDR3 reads CASSLDIGDREYF. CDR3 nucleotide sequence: TGTGCCAGCAGCTTAGATATCGGGGACCGCGAATACTTC.

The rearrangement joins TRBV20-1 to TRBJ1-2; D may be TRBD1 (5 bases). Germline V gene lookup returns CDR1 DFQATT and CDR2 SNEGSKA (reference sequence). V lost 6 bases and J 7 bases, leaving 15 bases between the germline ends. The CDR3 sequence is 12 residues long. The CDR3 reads CSAPIGQGGYTF. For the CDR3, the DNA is TGCAGTGCCCCCATAGGCCAGGGTGGCTACACCTTC.

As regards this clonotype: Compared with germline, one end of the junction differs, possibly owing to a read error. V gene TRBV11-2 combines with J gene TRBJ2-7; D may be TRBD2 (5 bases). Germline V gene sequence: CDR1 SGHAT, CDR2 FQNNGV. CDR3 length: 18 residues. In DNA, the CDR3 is TGTGTCAGCAGCTTCAGCCATAGAGGGAGTCGACCCAATTACGAGCAGTACTTC. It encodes CVSSFSHRGSRPNYEQYF.

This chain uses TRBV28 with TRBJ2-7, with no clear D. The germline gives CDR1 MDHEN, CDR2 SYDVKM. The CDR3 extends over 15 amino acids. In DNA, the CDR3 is TGTTCCGGCAGTCCTCCGGCAAGCTTCTCCTACGAGCAGTACTTC. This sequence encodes CSGSPPASFSYEQYF.

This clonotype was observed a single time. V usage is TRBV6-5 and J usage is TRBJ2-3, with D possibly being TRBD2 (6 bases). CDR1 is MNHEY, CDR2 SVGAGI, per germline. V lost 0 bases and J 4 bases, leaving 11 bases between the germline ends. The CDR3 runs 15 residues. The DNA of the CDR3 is TGTGCCAGCAGTTACTCGGGGGGTATAGCAGATACGCAGTATTTT. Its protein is CASSYSGGIADTQYF.

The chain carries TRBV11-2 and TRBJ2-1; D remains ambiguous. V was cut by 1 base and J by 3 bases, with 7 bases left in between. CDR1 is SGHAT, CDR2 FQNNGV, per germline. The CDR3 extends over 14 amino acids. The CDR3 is CASSLGMGYNEQFF. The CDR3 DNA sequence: TGTGCCAGCAGCTTAGGGATGGGCTACAATGAGCAGTTCTTC.

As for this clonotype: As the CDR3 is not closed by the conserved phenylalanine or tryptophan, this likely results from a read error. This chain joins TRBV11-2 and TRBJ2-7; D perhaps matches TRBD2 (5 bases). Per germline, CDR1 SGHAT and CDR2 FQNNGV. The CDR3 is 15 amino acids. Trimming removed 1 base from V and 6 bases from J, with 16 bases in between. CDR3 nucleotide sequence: TGTGCCAGCAGCTTAGTTACGGGCGGGCGATCCGAGCAGTACCTC. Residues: CASSLVTGGRSEQYL.

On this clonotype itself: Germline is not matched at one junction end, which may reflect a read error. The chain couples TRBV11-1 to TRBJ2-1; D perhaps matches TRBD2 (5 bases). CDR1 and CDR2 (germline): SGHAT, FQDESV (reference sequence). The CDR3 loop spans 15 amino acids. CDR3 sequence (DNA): TGTGCCAGCGGCTTAGTGTCTAGCCGGGGCAATGAGCAGTTCTTC. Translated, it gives CASGLVSSRGNEQFF.

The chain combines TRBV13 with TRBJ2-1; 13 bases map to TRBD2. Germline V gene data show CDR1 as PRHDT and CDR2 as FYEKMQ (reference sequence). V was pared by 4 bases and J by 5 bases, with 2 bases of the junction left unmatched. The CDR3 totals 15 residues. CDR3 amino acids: CASSYGTSGNNEQFF. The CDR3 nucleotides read TGTGCCAGCAGCTACGGGACTAGCGGGAACAATGAGCAGTTCTTC.

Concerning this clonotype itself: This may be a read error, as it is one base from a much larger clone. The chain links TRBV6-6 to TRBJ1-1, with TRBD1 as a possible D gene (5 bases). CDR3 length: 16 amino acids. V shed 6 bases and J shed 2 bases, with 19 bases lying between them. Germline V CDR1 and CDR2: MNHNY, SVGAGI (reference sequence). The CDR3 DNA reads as TGTGCCAGCAGCCTATGGGGCGGGGGTAGAAACACTGAAGCTTTCTTT. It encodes CASSLWGGGRNTEAFF.

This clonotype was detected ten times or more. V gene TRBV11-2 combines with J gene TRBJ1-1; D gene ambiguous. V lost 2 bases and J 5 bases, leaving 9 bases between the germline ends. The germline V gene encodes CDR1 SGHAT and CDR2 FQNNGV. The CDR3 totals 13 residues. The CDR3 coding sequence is TGTGCCAGCAGCTTATTGGCCGAAACTGAAGCTTTCTTT. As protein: CASSLLAETEAFF.

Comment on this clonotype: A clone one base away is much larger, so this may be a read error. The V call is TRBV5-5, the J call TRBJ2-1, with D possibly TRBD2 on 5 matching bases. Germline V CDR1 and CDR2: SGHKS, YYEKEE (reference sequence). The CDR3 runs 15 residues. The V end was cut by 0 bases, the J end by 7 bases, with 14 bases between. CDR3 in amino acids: CASSLELVDWNEQFF. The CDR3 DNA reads TGTGCCAGCAGCTTGGAACTAGTCGACTGGAATGAGCAGTTCTTC.

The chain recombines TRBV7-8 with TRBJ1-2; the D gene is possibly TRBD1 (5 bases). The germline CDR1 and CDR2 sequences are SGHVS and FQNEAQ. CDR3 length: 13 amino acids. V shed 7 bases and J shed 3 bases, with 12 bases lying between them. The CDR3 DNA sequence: TGTGCCAGCAACTCCGACAGCCACTATGGCTACACCTTC. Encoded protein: CASNSDSHYGYTF.

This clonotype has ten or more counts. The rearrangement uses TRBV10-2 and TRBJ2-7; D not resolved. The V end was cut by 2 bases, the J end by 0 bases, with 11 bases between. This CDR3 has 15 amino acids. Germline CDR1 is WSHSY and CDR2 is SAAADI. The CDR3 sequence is CASSEVGPISYEQYF. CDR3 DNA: TGCGCCAGCAGTGAGGTGGGCCCGATCTCCTACGAGCAGTACTTC.

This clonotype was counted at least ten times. The CDR3 coding sequence is TGTGCCAGCAGTCATCGCGGGAGCTCCTACAATGAGCAGTTCTTC. Amino acid sequence: CASSHRGSSYNEQFF. J is TRBJ2-1 and V is TRBV6-5; 7 bases line up with TRBD2. J lost 0 bases, V lost 5 bases, and 4 bases had no gene match. The CDR3 consists of 15 residues. In germline, CDR1 is MNHEY, CDR2 SVGAGI.

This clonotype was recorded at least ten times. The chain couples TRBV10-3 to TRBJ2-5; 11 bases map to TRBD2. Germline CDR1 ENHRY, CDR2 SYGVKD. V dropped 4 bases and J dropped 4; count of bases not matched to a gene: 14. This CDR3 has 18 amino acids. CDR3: CAISGPPGLAALGETQYF. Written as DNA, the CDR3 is TGTGCCATCAGTGGGCCCCCGGGACTAGCGGCCCTGGGAGAGACCCAGTACTTC.

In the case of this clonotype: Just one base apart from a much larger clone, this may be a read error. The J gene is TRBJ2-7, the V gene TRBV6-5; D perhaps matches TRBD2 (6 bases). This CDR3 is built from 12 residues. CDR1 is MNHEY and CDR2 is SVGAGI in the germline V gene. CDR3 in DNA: TGTGCCAGCAGCTCACCTCCGGGGGAGACACAGTTC. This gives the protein CASSSPPGETQF.

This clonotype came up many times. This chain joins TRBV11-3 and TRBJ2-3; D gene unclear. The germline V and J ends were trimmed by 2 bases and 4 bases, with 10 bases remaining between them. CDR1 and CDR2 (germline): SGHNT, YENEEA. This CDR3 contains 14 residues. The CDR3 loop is CASSLWGSPDTQYF. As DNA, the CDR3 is TGTGCCAGCAGCTTATGGGGTAGCCCAGATACGCAGTATTTT.

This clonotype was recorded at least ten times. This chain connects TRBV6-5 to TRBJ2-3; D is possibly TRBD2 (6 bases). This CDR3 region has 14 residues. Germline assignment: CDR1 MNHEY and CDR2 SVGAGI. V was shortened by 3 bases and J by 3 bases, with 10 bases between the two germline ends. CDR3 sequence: CASSYSRETDTQYF. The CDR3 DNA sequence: TGTGCCAGCAGTTATTCGCGGGAAACAGATACGCAGTATTTT.

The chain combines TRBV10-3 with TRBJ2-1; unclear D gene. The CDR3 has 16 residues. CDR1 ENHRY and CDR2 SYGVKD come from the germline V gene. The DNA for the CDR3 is TGTGCTACCAGTGAGCCACACGGAGCAGGTGGAGTTGAGCAGTTCTTC. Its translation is CATSEPHGAGGVEQFF.

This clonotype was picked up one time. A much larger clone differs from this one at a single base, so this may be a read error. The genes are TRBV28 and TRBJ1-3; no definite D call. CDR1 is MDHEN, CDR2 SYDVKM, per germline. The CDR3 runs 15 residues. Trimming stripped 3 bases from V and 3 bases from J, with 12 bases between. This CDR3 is CASSFIGLYGNTIYF. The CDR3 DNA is TGTGCCAGCAGTTTTATCGGGTTGTATGGAAACACCATATATTTT.

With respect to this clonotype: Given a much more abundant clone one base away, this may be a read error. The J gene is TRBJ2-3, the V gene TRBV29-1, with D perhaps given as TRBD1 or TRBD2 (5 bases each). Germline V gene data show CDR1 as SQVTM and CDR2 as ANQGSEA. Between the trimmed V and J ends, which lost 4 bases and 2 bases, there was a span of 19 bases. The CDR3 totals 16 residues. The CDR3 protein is CSVALDRGRYTDTQYF. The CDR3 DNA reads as TGCAGCGTTGCCCTGGATAGGGGACGTTACACAGATACGCAGTATTTT.

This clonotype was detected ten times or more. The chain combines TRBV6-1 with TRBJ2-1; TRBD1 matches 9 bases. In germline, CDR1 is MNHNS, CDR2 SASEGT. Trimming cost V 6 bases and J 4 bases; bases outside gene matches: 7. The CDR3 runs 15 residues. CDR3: CASRPQGARYNEQFF. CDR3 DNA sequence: TGTGCCAGCAGGCCACAGGGGGCGAGATACAATGAGCAGTTCTTC.

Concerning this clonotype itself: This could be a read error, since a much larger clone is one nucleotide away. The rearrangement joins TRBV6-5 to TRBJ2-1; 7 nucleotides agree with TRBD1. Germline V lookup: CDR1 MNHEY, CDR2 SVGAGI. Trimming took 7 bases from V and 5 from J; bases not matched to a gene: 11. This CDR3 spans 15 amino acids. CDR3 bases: TGTGCCAGCAAAATGGAAACAGGGGCAAACAATGAGCAGTTCTTC. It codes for CASKMETGANNEQFF.

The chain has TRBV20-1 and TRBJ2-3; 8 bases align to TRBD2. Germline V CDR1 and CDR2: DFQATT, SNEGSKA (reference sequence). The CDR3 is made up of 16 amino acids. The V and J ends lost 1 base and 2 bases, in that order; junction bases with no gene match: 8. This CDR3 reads CSARGFSGETTDTQYF. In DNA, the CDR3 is TGCAGTGCTAGAGGGTTTAGCGGGGAAACCACAGATACGCAGTATTTT.

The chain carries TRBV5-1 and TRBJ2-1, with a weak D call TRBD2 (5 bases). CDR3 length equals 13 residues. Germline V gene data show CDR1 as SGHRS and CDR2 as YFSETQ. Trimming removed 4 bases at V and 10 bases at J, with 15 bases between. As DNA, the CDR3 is TGCGCCAGCAGCCCCGTAGGTACTAGAGAGCAGTTCTTC. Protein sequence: CASSPVGTREQFF.

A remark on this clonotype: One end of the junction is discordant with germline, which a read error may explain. The CDR3 here is CVSTPGTSGTDTQYF. The CDR3 region has the DNA TGTGTCAGCACTCCCGGGACTAGCGGCACAGATACGCAGTATTTT. The V and J genes are TRBV5-4 and TRBJ2-3; TRBD2 aligns across 10 bases. The V gene's germline CDR1 is SGHNT and CDR2 YYREEE (reference sequence). This CDR3 is built from 15 residues.

The DNA for the CDR3 is TGTGCCACCAGCAGGACGGGACAGGGCATAGGAAACACCATATATTTT. Protein: CATSRTGQGIGNTIYF. This rearrangement joins TRBV15 to TRBJ1-3; TRBD1 aligns across 9 bases. The CDR3 length is 16 residues. Unmatched junction bases numbered 7, after V lost 3 bases and J lost 4 bases. Germline lookup yields CDR1 LNHNV and CDR2 YYDKDF (reference sequence).

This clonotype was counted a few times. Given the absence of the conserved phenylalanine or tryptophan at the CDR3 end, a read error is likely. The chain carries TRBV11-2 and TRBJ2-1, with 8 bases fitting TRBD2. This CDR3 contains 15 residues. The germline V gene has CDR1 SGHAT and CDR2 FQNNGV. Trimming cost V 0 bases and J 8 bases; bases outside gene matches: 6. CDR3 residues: CASSLELAAHDEQFL. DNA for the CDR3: TGTGCCAGCAGCTTAGAACTAGCGGCGCACGATGAGCAGTTCCTC.

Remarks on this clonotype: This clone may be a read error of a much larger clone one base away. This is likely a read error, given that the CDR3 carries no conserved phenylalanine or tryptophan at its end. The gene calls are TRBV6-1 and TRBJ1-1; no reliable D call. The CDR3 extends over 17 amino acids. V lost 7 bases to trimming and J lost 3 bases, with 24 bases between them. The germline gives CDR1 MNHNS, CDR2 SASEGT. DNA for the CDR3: TGTGCCAGCATTCCCCCAAACCCCAGAACGTGGGACACTGAAGCTTTCTCT. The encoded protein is CASIPPNPRTWDTEAFS.